Sequencing of this T cell receptor beta chain was carried out in a study of CD8 T cells in Susac syndrome. Germline assignment: CDR1 LGHDT and CDR2 YNNKEL (reference sequence). This CDR3 region has 19 residues. The ends lost 0 bases at V and 2 bases at J; junction bases unmatched: 13. It was with random hexamers that 0.5 to 1 ug RNA was reverse transcribed. Amplification of TCR beta CDR3 across 54 Vbeta and 13 Jbeta was performed with immunoSEQ multiplex PCR. TCRdb reprocessed the immunoSEQ multiplex PCR reads with MiXCR, giving one entry per CDR3 protein. The table lists around 300,000 distinct CDR3 sequences, roughly 90% of them singletons. TCR beta was sequenced from blood CD8+ and CD4+ T cells. The multiple sclerosis controls comprised treatment-naive patients whose relapsing-remitting disease was stable or active. TEMRA cells underwent FACS enrichment and CD8+ and CD4+ T cells underwent negative isolation.

This chain connects TRBV3-1 to TRBJ2-1, with 7 bases aligning to TRBD2. Sample: CD8+ T cells from PBMCs. This clonotype originated in a human donor with multiple sclerosis. The CDR3 DNA reads TGTGCCAGCAGCCAAGATTGGAAGTGGGCTAGCGGTGCCTACAATGAGCAGTTCTTC. The encoded protein is CASSQDWKWASGAYNEQFF.